This record looks at one T cell receptor (beta chain) sequence and its context. Its antigen is not identified. The data are from a study of immune evolution from preneoplasia to lung adenocarcinoma. Study-level findings and limits: Top clone frequencies peaked in normal lung, apparently declining through invasive adenocarcinoma.

Generated by immunoSEQ multiplex PCR, the TCRdb table keeps only in-frame clones and is missing some. Seen here are roughly 28,000 clones, roughly 74% observed once, and the top ten hold around 6%. The source of this sequence is a person aged 55-75 years with invasive lung adenocarcinoma. Some clones in this sample may be carry-over from other donors' samples. Sequences were obtained from FFPE invasive lung adenocarcinoma tissue.

The CDR3 bases are TGCGCCAGCAGCTCGACAGGGCCCACTGAAGCTTTCTTT. Protein sequence: CASSSTGPTEAFF. This chain uses TRBV5-1 with TRBJ1-1; 7 bases align to TRBD1. This CDR3 spans 13 amino acids. Germline V gives CDR1 SGHRS, CDR2 YFSETQ. Losses at the gene ends were 3 bases for V and 4 bases for J; bases not matched to a gene: 3.